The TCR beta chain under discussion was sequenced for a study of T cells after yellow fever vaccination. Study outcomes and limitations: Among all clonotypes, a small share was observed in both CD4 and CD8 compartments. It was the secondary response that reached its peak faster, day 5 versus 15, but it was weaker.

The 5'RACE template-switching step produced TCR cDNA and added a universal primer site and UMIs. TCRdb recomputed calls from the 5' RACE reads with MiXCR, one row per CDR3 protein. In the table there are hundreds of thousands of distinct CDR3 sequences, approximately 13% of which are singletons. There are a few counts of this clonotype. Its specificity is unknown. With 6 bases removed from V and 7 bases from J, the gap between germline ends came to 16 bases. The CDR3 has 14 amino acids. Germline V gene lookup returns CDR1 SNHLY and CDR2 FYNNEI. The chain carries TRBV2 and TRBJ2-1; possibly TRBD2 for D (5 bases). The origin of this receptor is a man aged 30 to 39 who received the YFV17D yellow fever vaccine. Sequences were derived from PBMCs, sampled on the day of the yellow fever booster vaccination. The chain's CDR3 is CASSDREGLNEQFF. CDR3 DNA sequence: TGTGCCAGCAGCGACCGGGAAGGATTAAATGAGCAGTTCTTC.